The 15 T cell receptor beta chains given below trace back to one sample, sequenced in a study of cytomegalovirus exposure and HLA in healthy donors. PCR was performed using 60 Vbeta and 13 Jbeta primers. Method: immunoSEQ multiplex PCR; TCRdb's copy keeps in-frame clones and lacks some. The data contain more than 95,000 clones, around 80% of them singletons. The sample consisted of PBMCs. The receptors derive from a man aged 25 to 40 in good health and CMV-seronegative.

V gene TRBV6-1 combines with J gene TRBJ2-3; the D is unclear. The CDR3 spans 12 residues. Germline V gene lookup returns CDR1 MNHNS and CDR2 SASEGT. V was clipped by 2 bases and J by 8 bases, with 8 bases between them. CDR3 loop: CASSEYRSTQYF. The CDR3 DNA reads as TGTGCCAGCAGTGAATATAGGAGTACGCAGTATTTT.

The chain joins TRBV7-2 to TRBJ1-1; maybe TRBD1 (5 bases). The CDR3 contains 14 residues. CDR1 and CDR2 from the germline V gene are SGHTA and FQGNSA. With 6 bases removed from V and 4 bases from J, the gap between germline ends came to 15 bases. CDR3 DNA sequence: TGTGCCAGCAGGCTCCAAAACGGGGGCACTGAAGCTTTCTTT. This translates into CASRLQNGGTEAFF.

Only one count was recorded for this clone. The CDR3 protein is CASSYSQADTQYF. As DNA, the CDR3 is TGTGCCAGCAGTTACTCCCAGGCAGATACGCAGTATTTT. This chain connects TRBV6-6 to TRBJ2-3; no firm D call. The CDR3 runs 13 residues. Deletions cut 0 bases from V and 4 bases from J, with 5 bases between. Germline V gene lookup returns CDR1 MNHNY and CDR2 SVGAGI (reference sequence).

This sequence joins TRBV7-9 and TRBJ2-5, with TRBD2 matching 10 bases. Germline loops: CDR1 SEHNR, CDR2 FQNEAQ (reference sequence). This CDR3 spans 15 amino acids. With V trimmed by 3 bases and J by 5 bases, 6 bases remained unmatched. CDR3 in amino acids: CASSFWISGRETQYF. CDR3 sequence (DNA): TGTGCCAGCAGCTTTTGGATTAGCGGGAGGGAGACCCAGTACTTC.

Only one count was recorded for this clone. The chain combines TRBV7-6 with TRBJ2-3; tentatively, D is TRBD1 (5 bases). The CDR3 spans 14 residues. V was shortened by 1 base and J by 1 base, with 6 bases between the two germline ends. Germline V CDR1 and CDR2: SGHVS, FNYEAQ. CDR3 bases: TGTGCCAGCAGCTTAGTAGGGGGCACAGATACGCAGTATTTT. Protein sequence: CASSLVGGTDTQYF.

This clone was seen a few times. The chain carries TRBV7-2 and TRBJ2-7; TRBD2 matches at 7 bases. From germline, CDR1 is SGHTA and CDR2 FQGNSA. J was trimmed by 0 bases and V by 4 bases; bases with no gene match: 3. CDR3 size: 14 residues. The DNA for the CDR3 is TGTGCCAGCAGCTGGAGCGGGACCTCCTACGAGCAGTACTTC. Encoded protein: CASSWSGTSYEQYF.

The chain carries TRBV10-3 and TRBJ1-1; 8 bases are shared with TRBD1. This CDR3 has 14 residues. J gave up 5 bases and V 6 bases, and 8 bases lay outside the gene matches. Germline-derived CDR1 and CDR2 are ENHRY and SYGVKD. CDR3 residues: CAIRSDRGGTEAFF. In DNA, the CDR3 is TGTGCCATCAGATCCGACAGGGGTGGAACTGAAGCTTTCTTT.

The rearrangement uses TRBV7-8 and TRBJ1-4; the D gene is possibly TRBD1 (6 bases). This CDR3 has 15 amino acids. Per the germline V gene, CDR1 is SGHVS and CDR2 is FQNEAQ. Trimming took off 5 bases at V and 8 bases at J, with 18 bases between the two ends. The CDR3 DNA sequence: TGTGCCAGCAGCCCCACGGGGGGCCAAGGGGAAAAACTGTTTTTT. Its protein is CASSPTGGQGEKLFF.

The rearrangement uses TRBV28 and TRBJ2-1, with 7 bases that match TRBD1. CDR3 length: 16 residues. CDR1 MDHEN and CDR2 SYDVKM come from the germline V gene. Trimming took 4 bases from V and 4 from J; bases not matched to a gene: 10. This CDR3 reads CASSSSGQGDYNEQFF. The CDR3 nucleotides are TGTGCCAGCAGTTCCTCTGGGCAGGGGGATTACAATGAGCAGTTCTTC.

V is TRBV5-4 and J is TRBJ2-3; unclear D gene. In germline, CDR1 is SGHNT, CDR2 YYREEE (reference sequence). The CDR3 consists of 14 residues. Trimming stripped 1 base from V and 4 bases from J, with 10 bases between. The CDR3, as DNA: TGTGCCAGCAGCTTGCAGAATTCCCCAGATACGCAGTATTTT. Protein: CASSLQNSPDTQYF.

CDR3 sequence (DNA): TGTGCCAGCAGCCCCCTAGCGGACTACAATGAGCAGTTCTTC. Its protein product is CASSPLADYNEQFF. The genes are TRBV6-5 and TRBJ2-1; 7 bases are a match to TRBD2. Germline CDR1 MNHEY, CDR2 SVGAGI. With V trimmed by 6 bases and J by 3 bases, 5 bases remained unmatched. CDR3 length: 14 residues.

The V gene is TRBV30, the J gene TRBJ2-7; 8 bases map to TRBD2. Germline V CDR1 and CDR2: GTSNPN, SVGIG (reference sequence). J lost 4 bases, V lost 4 bases, and 9 bases had no gene match. The CDR3 runs to 14 residues. In DNA, the CDR3 is TGTGCCTGGAAGCCGGCGGGGGGAGGGTACGAGCAGTACTTC. It translates to CAWKPAGGGYEQYF.

The rearrangement joins TRBV29-1 to TRBJ1-2; 8 nucleotides line up with TRBD1. J gave up 6 bases and V 5 bases, and 2 bases lay outside the gene matches. Per germline, CDR1 SQVTM and CDR2 ANQGSEA. The CDR3 runs to 11 residues. As DNA, the CDR3 is TGCAGCGTTACAGGGGGGGATGGCTACACCTTC. This codes for CSVTGGDGYTF.

V gene TRBV9 combines with J gene TRBJ1-5, with a weak D call TRBD1 (5 bases). The V gene's germline CDR1 is SGDLS and CDR2 YYNGEE. Trimming pared 0 bases from V and 6 bases from J, leaving 10 bases between. The CDR3 covers 14 residues. Here the CDR3 DNA reads TGTGCCAGCAGCGTAGGTACGGGGGGTCAGCCCCAGCATTTT. It yields the protein CASSVGTGGQPQHF.

The rearrangement joins TRBV6-5 to TRBJ1-6; 7 positions match TRBD1. The junction had 6 bases not matched to a gene; V was cut back by 6 bases and J by 7 bases. This CDR3 comprises 14 residues. Germline loops: CDR1 MNHEY, CDR2 SVGAGI. The CDR3 reads CASSPGQVNSPLHF. In DNA form, the CDR3 reads TGTGCCAGCAGCCCCGGACAGGTCAATTCACCCCTCCACTTT.